The 5 T cell receptor beta chains in this list originate from one sample, sequenced in a study of T cells in Graves' hyperthyroidism and ophthalmopathy. Amplification of TCR beta CDR3 regions was performed using RNA transcripts as template. Initially, a first-round RT-PCR of the TCR CDR3 employed the HTBI primer set. Each CDR3 protein is one row after TCRdb ran MiXCR on the multiplex PCR reads. Here the sample spans 500,000 to 800,000 distinct CDR3 sequences, about 14% being singletons. Sequencing used blood. Receptor source: a woman aged 45-59 years with Graves' ophthalmopathy.

This clonotype was seen repeatedly, ten times or more. Germline and junction disagree at one end, which may indicate a read error. The chain couples TRBV7-9 to TRBJ2-1; 12 bases map to TRBD1. From germline, CDR1 is SEHNR and CDR2 FQNEAQ (reference sequence). The CDR3 is 16 residues long. In DNA form, the CDR3 reads TGTGCCAGCAGCGCCCAATCCGGGACAGGGGGCCTTCACATCATCTTC. It specifies CASSAQSGTGGLHIIF.

The chain is built from TRBV15 and TRBJ2-1, with D possibly being TRBD2 (6 bases). V was shortened by 2 bases and J by 9 bases, with 17 bases between the two germline ends. Germline V lookup: CDR1 LNHNV, CDR2 YYDKDF (reference sequence). This CDR3 contains 15 residues. CDR3 DNA: TGTGCCACCAGCAGACGTATCGGGAGATCCTTTGAGCAGTTCTTC. The encoded protein is CATSRRIGRSFEQFF.

This sequence joins TRBV7-9 and TRBJ2-3; D remains unclear. The CDR3 extends over 15 amino acids. Trimming took off 5 bases at V and 5 bases at J, with 17 bases between the two ends. CDR1 and CDR2 (germline): SEHNR, FQNEAQ (reference sequence). Here the CDR3 reads CASSPRTSPRDTQYF. DNA for the CDR3: TGTGCCAGCAGCCCGCGGACCTCTCCCCGAGATACGCAGTATTTT. The variable domain in full, completed from reference TRBV7-9 and TRBJ2-3, reads DTGVSQNPRHKITKRGQNVTFRCDPISEHNRLYWYRQTLGQGPEFLTYFQNEAQLEKSRLLSDRFSAERPKGSFSTLEIQRTEQGDSAMYLCASSPRTSPRDTQYFGPGTRLTVL.

Ten or more counts support this clonotype. The V call is TRBV6-1, the J call TRBJ2-5; D ambiguous. Trimming cost V 1 base and J 2 bases, with 11 bases left between them. The CDR3 runs 15 residues. CDR1 is MNHNS, CDR2 SASEGT, per germline. CDR3 nucleotide sequence: TGTGCCAGCAGTGAAGGGTGGGCACATCAAGAGACCCAGTACTTC. Translated: CASSEGWAHQETQYF.

In its sample, this clonotype was seen many times. The rearrangement joins TRBV18 to TRBJ2-2, with a tentative D call TRBD1 (5 bases). V lost 3 bases to trimming and J lost 5 bases, with 13 bases between them. The V gene's germline CDR1 is KGHSH and CDR2 LQKENI. This CDR3 spans 15 amino acids. The CDR3 reads CASSPIGHSTGELFF. The CDR3 DNA reads as TGTGCCAGCTCACCGATTGGACACTCAACCGGGGAGCTGTTTTTT.